The clone carrying this T cell receptor (beta chain) was observed many times. Germline CDR1 reads LNHDA; CDR2 reads SQIVND (reference sequence). Trimming cost V 4 bases and J 5 bases; bases outside gene matches: 7. This CDR3 contains 15 residues. Each ophthalmopathy patient scored at least 3 on the Clinical Activity Score and at least 4 on NOSPECS grade, with duration under 3 months. Orbital computed tomography, thyroid ultrasound, serum thyroxine and TRAb, and clinical symptoms together informed the diagnoses. The PBMCs had their origin in less than 13 ml of fresh peripheral blood. This entry is derived from a study of T cells in Graves' hyperthyroidism and ophthalmopathy. Researchers took RNA transcripts and amplified the TCR beta CDR3 regions from them. An initial round of RT-PCR targeting the TCR CDR3 relied on the HTBI primer set. TCRdb processed the multiplex PCR reads anew with MiXCR; each CDR3 protein has one entry. The sample carries around 600,000 distinct CDR3 sequences, roughly 15% recorded once.

The origin of this receptor is a woman aged 45-60 years with Graves' ophthalmopathy. Sequencing input: blood. The rearrangement joins TRBV19 to TRBJ2-3; 9 bases are a match to TRBD2. The DNA for the CDR3 is TGTGCCAGTAGTAAAGTAGCGGGAGAGGGAGATACGCAGTATTTT. It yields the protein CASSKVAGEGDTQYF.